These 19 T cell receptor beta chains came from one sample sequenced in a study of blood T cell repertoires in COVID-19. Clones were sequenced by immunoSEQ multiplex PCR, and TCRdb holds only the in-frame ones, with some missing. The sample has roughly 380,000 clones; less than 85% are singletons. Sequenced: peripheral blood. The receptors come from a woman under 30 with acute or convalescent COVID-19.

This sequence joins TRBV5-1 and TRBJ2-1; 10 bases align to TRBD2. Germline V gene lookup returns CDR1 SGHRS and CDR2 YFSETQ. With V trimmed by 0 bases and J by 8 bases, 5 bases remained unmatched. The CDR3 contains 15 residues. CDR3 amino acids: CASSLVAGGRDEQFF. The DNA of the CDR3 is TGCGCCAGCAGCTTGGTAGCGGGAGGTCGGGATGAGCAGTTCTTC.

The chain employs TRBV7-8 and TRBJ1-1; tentatively, D is TRBD1 (6 bases). The CDR3 runs to 13 residues. CDR1 is SGHVS, CDR2 FQNEAQ, per germline. V was shortened by 3 bases and J by 6 bases, with 11 bases between the two germline ends. The CDR3 region is CASSLRQVSEAFF. CDR3 sequence (DNA): TGTGCCAGCAGCTTGAGACAGGTCTCTGAAGCTTTCTTT.

With respect to this clone: At the DNA level, this CDR3 is encoded by other sequences in the same sample as well. The chain employs TRBV24-1 and TRBJ1-1; no reliable D call. Germline V gives CDR1 KGHDR, CDR2 SFDVKD. The V gene lost 4 bases and the J gene lost 2 bases, with 4 bases spanning the gap. CDR3 size: 12 residues. The CDR3 DNA is TGTGCCACCAGTGACCTTAACACTGAAGCTTTCTTT. It translates to CATSDLNTEAFF.

The chain links TRBV2 to TRBJ2-3, with TRBD2 matching 9 bases. This CDR3 has 18 residues. The trim removed 7 bases at V and 2 bases at J, leaving 16 bases unmatched. In germline, CDR1 is SNHLY, CDR2 FYNNEI. CDR3: CASTGSGAGGPFTDTQYF. The DNA of the CDR3 is TGTGCCAGCACCGGTTCGGGAGCGGGGGGACCCTTCACAGATACGCAGTATTTT.

This chain links TRBV28 with TRBJ2-5; 12 bases agree with TRBD2. Germline V gives CDR1 MDHEN, CDR2 SYDVKM. V was pared by 11 bases and J by 3 bases, with 16 bases of the junction left unmatched. This CDR3 has 17 residues. The chain's CDR3 is CASSTLPSGGGKETQYF. CDR3 bases: TGTGCCTCCTCAACCCTCCCTAGCGGGGGGGGGAAAGAGACCCAGTACTTC.

The V and J genes are TRBV28 and TRBJ1-2, with D perhaps TRBD1 (5 bases). Germline V CDR1 and CDR2: MDHEN, SYDVKM. Trimming removed 6 bases from V and 5 bases from J, with 16 bases in between. The CDR3 loop spans 14 amino acids. The CDR3 sequence: CASSPLGGGYGYTF. CDR3 bases: TGTGCCAGCAGCCCCCTCGGGGGAGGGTATGGCTACACCTTC.

J is TRBJ1-5 and V is TRBV29-1, with TRBD1 as a possible D gene (5 bases). This CDR3 region has 13 residues. V lost 5 bases and J lost 5, with 13 bases in between. Germline assignment: CDR1 SQVTM and CDR2 ANQGSEA. The CDR3 nucleotides are TGCAGCGTTCGGCAGGACAATTATCAGCCCCAGCATTTT. Its protein is CSVRQDNYQPQHF.

DNA of the CDR3: TGTGCCAGCAGCGAGACAGGGAATACCTACGAGCAGTACTTC. This translates into CASSETGNTYEQYF. The V and J genes are TRBV7-9 and TRBJ2-7; 7 positions agree with TRBD1. Per germline, CDR1 SEHNR and CDR2 FQNEAQ (reference sequence). V dropped 5 bases and J dropped 2; count of bases not matched to a gene: 6. CDR3 length: 14 amino acids.

The chain has TRBV5-6 and TRBJ2-7, with D possibly TRBD1 on 5 matching bases. The V gene lost 1 base and the J gene lost 5 bases, with 10 bases spanning the gap. CDR3 length: 13 residues. CDR1 SGHDT and CDR2 YYEEEE come from the germline V gene. The CDR3 coding sequence is TGTGCCAGCAGCTTGTTCCAGGGCAACGAGCAGTACTTC. This codes for CASSLFQGNEQYF.

This CDR3 reads CASSLWGQGNTEAFF. The CDR3 bases are TGTGCCAGCAGCTTGTGGGGACAGGGGAACACTGAAGCTTTCTTT. The rearrangement uses TRBV5-6 and TRBJ1-1; 9 bases match TRBD1. Trimming cost V 1 base and J 1 base; bases outside gene matches: 2. The CDR3 loop spans 15 amino acids. Germline V gene lookup returns CDR1 SGHDT and CDR2 YYEEEE. The full variable domain, its missing parts supplied by reference TRBV5-6 and TRBJ1-1, is DAGVTQSPTHLIKTRGQQVTLRCSPKSGHDTVSWYQQALGQGPQFIFQYYEEEERQRGNFPDRFSGHQFPNYSSELNVNALLLGDSALYLCASSLWGQGNTEAFFGQGTRLTVV.

A note on this clone: Other DNA sequences in this specimen translate into the identical CDR3. This chain connects TRBV19 to TRBJ1-1; no reliable D call. This CDR3 region has 13 residues. V shed 3 bases and J shed 1 base, with 6 bases lying between them. The germline V gene has CDR1 LNHDA and CDR2 SQIVND (reference sequence). The CDR3: CASSIGRNTEAFF. CDR3 DNA: TGTGCCAGTAGTATTGGCAGGAACACTGAAGCTTTCTTT.

V usage is TRBV7-2 and J usage is TRBJ2-1; 11 bases line up with TRBD2. Per germline, CDR1 SGHTA and CDR2 FQGNSA. With 3 bases clipped from V and 10 bases from J, the junction kept 8 bases outside the gene matches. CDR3 length: 15 residues. CDR3 sequence: CASSFIAGGLGEQFF. For the CDR3, the DNA is TGTGCCAGCAGCTTCATAGCGGGGGGGCTCGGAGAGCAGTTCTTC.

This clone appeared once. A much larger clone lies a single base off, so this may be a read error. The rearrangement uses TRBV28 and TRBJ2-2; 9 bases are a match to TRBD1. This CDR3 is 14 amino acids long. V trimming: 3 bases; J trimming: 4 bases; junction bases outside the gene matches: 0. The germline gives CDR1 MDHEN, CDR2 SYDVKM. CDR3 in amino acids: CASSLTGGTGELFF. The DNA for the CDR3 is TGTGCCAGCAGTTTGACAGGGGGCACCGGGGAGCTGTTTTTT.

This clone was seen ten or more times. The gene calls are TRBV28 and TRBJ1-5; the D gene is possibly TRBD1 (6 bases). Trimming took off 6 bases at V and 3 bases at J, with 15 bases between the two ends. The CDR3 is 15 amino acids. Germline V gene data show CDR1 as MDHEN and CDR2 as SYDVKM. The CDR3 loop is CASSLIQGANQPQHF. CDR3 nucleotide sequence: TGTGCCAGCAGCCTAATACAGGGTGCCAATCAGCCCCAGCATTTT.

In this sample, this clone turned up once. This rearrangement joins TRBV9 to TRBJ2-7; 7 bases fit TRBD2. With V trimmed by 3 bases and J by 2 bases, 2 bases remained unmatched. The CDR3 extends over 13 amino acids. Germline V gene lookup returns CDR1 SGDLS and CDR2 YYNGEE. DNA for the CDR3: TGTGCCAGCAGCGCGGGGGGTCCCTACGAGCAGTACTTC. It yields the protein CASSAGGPYEQYF.

The J gene is TRBJ1-1, the V gene TRBV13, with TRBD1 matching over 7 bases. Germline loops: CDR1 PRHDT, CDR2 FYEKMQ (reference sequence). The V and J ends lost 4 bases and 8 bases, in that order; junction bases with no gene match: 19. The CDR3 length is 17 residues. CDR3 region: CASSSPRQGIEESEAFF. The CDR3 nucleotides are TGTGCCAGCAGCTCCCCGAGACAGGGAATCGAGGAGTCAGAAGCTTTCTTT.

The V and J genes are TRBV19 and TRBJ1-4; D possibly corresponds to TRBD1 (6 bases). Trimming removed 5 bases from V and 3 bases from J, with 10 bases in between. The germline CDR1 and CDR2 sequences are LNHDA and SQIVND (reference sequence). The CDR3 has 14 residues. CDR3 loop: CASSPTGANEKLFF. The CDR3, as DNA: TGTGCCAGTAGTCCGACAGGTGCTAATGAAAAACTGTTTTTT.

The chain recombines TRBV7-9 with TRBJ2-7; 8 bases match TRBD2. CDR3 length equals 15 residues. The V segment lost 3 bases and the J segment 2 bases; nucleotides outside the gene matches: 6. CDR1 is SEHNR and CDR2 is FQNEAQ in the germline V gene (reference sequence). CDR3 residues: CASSFGLADTYEQYF. The CDR3 DNA is TGTGCCAGCAGCTTCGGACTAGCCGACACCTACGAGCAGTACTTC. The full variable domain, completed using reference TRBV7-9 and TRBJ2-7, is DTGVSQNPRHKITKRGQNVTFRCDPISEHNRLYWYRQTLGQGPEFLTYFQNEAQLEKSRLLSDRFSAERPKGSFSTLEIQRTEQGDSAMYLCASSFGLADTYEQYFGPGTRLTVT.

The rearrangement joins TRBV19 to TRBJ1-4; D may be TRBD1 (5 bases). Germline V gene data show CDR1 as LNHDA and CDR2 as SQIVND (reference sequence). The germline V and J ends were trimmed by 6 bases and 1 base, with 12 bases remaining between them. The length of the CDR3 is 15 residues. The CDR3 nucleotides read TGTGCCAGTAGAGCCCTGCAGGGAACTAATGAAAAACTGTTTTTT. Translated, it gives CASRALQGTNEKLFF.